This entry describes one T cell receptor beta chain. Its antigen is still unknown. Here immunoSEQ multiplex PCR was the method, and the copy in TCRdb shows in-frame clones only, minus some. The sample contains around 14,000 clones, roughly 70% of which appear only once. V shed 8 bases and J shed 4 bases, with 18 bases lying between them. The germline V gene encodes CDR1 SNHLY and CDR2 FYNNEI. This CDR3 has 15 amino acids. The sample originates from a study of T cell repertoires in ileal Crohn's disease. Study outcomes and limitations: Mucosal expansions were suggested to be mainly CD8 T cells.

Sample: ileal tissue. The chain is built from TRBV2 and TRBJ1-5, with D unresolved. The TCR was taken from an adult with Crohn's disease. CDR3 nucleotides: TGTGCCAGCCTTCTGATGCCCCTGCGAAATCAGCCCCAGCATTTT. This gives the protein CASLLMPLRNQPQHF.